Below, 26 T cell receptor beta chains from the same sample are listed, as sequenced in a study of T cells after yellow fever vaccination. TCRdb re-called the 5' RACE reads through MiXCR, storing one row per CDR3 protein. Of about 58,000 distinct CDR3 sequences listed, more than 5.5% were seen once; the top ten hold 40%. Specimen: CD8+ T cells sorted from PBMCs, collected on the day of the first yellow fever vaccination. These receptors were collected from a young man who received the YFV17D yellow fever vaccine.

This clonotype has a count of ten or more. The V and J genes are TRBV5-1 and TRBJ1-1; tentatively, D is TRBD1 (6 bases). Germline lookup yields CDR1 SGHRS and CDR2 YFSETQ. V dropped 5 bases and J dropped 4 bases, with 15 bases sitting between them. The CDR3 totals 14 residues. In nucleotides, the CDR3 is TGCGCCAGCAGGCCCCCGGGACAAGTCACTGAAGCTTTCTTT. Its protein product is CASRPPGQVTEAFF.

The CDR3 DNA follows: TGTGCCAGCAGCGCACCCAGGGAAGGCGGCTACACCTTC. Protein product: CASSAPREGGYTF. The chain recombines TRBV9 with TRBJ1-2; perhaps TRBD1 as D (5 bases). The CDR3 runs 13 residues. Germline values: CDR1 SGDLS, CDR2 YYNGEE. V lost 3 bases, J lost 8 bases, and 14 bases lay in between.

This clonotype has ten or more counts. The chain is built from TRBV4-1 and TRBJ2-3, with unresolved D. Germline loops: CDR1 MGHRA, CDR2 YSYEKL. This CDR3 is 15 amino acids long. Trimming took off 0 bases at V and 5 bases at J, with 12 bases between the two ends. This CDR3 is CASSQEHTDGDTQYF. The CDR3 DNA is TGCGCCAGCAGCCAAGAACACACGGACGGAGATACGCAGTATTTT.

This clonotype was counted a few times. The chain recombines TRBV5-1 with TRBJ2-2; the D is unclear. CDR1 and CDR2 (germline): SGHRS, YFSETQ. V lost 4 bases to trimming and J lost 6 bases, with 10 bases between them. The CDR3 has 13 amino acids. CDR3: CASSLLRAGELFF. The DNA of the CDR3 is TGCGCCAGCAGCCTCCTAAGGGCCGGGGAGCTGTTTTTT.

This clonotype was detected ten times or more. This chain joins TRBV7-9 and TRBJ2-1; D ambiguous. The CDR3 contains 13 residues. CDR1 is SEHNR and CDR2 is FQNEAQ in the germline V gene (reference sequence). Trimming took 2 bases from V and 6 from J, leaving 8 bases between them. The DNA for the CDR3 is TGTGCCAGCAGCTTATCCAGGAGCAATGAGCAGTTCTTC. Amino acid sequence: CASSLSRSNEQFF.

The CDR3 DNA reads as TGTGCCAGCAGTTATCCGATAGACAGGGCCGAACCTTCTGGGGCCAACGTCCTGACTTTC. Its protein product is CASSYPIDRAEPSGANVLTF. The rearrangement uses TRBV6-9 and TRBJ2-6, with TRBD1 identical over 7 bases. There are 20 residues in the CDR3. The germline V gene has CDR1 MNHGY and CDR2 SVAAGI. The J segment lost 1 base and the V segment lost 2 bases, leaving 14 bases of the junction unmatched.

This clonotype was seen a few times. Here the CDR3 DNA reads TGTGCCTGGAGTTGGGACACTTATCAGCCCCAGCATTTT. Translated, it gives CAWSWDTYQPQHF. The genes are TRBV30 and TRBJ1-5, with D possibly TRBD1 on 6 matching bases. The V gene lost 2 bases and the J gene lost 5 bases, with 10 bases spanning the gap. This CDR3 comprises 13 residues. Germline values: CDR1 GTSNPN, CDR2 SVGIG (reference sequence).

This clonotype was seen repeatedly, ten times or more. This chain links TRBV14 with TRBJ2-1, with a weak D call TRBD1 (6 bases). The germline V gene has CDR1 SGHDN and CDR2 FVKESK. Trimming removed 4 bases from V and 6 bases from J, with 13 bases in between. CDR3 size: 14 residues. DNA for the CDR3: TGTGCCAGCAGCCCCCTAGGGGGTGTCAATGAGCAGTTCTTC. Translated: CASSPLGGVNEQFF.

In its sample, this clonotype was seen a few times. The chain recombines TRBV11-2 with TRBJ2-2; the match to TRBD2 covers 8 bases. The J segment lost 2 bases and the V segment lost 5 bases, leaving 16 bases of the junction unmatched. Germline CDR1 and CDR2: SGHAT and FQNNGV. This CDR3 has 19 residues. DNA of the CDR3: TGTGCCAGCAGCCTCCCCCTTTTTCGAGCGGGGGCCAACACCGGGGAGCTGTTTTTT. Amino acids: CASSLPLFRAGANTGELFF.

This clonotype was seen many times. CDR3 nucleotide sequence: TGTGCCAGCAGCTTGGGACTAGCTCAAGAGACCCAGTACTTC. The encoded protein is CASSLGLAQETQYF. This rearrangement joins TRBV6-1 to TRBJ2-5, with 9 bases identical to TRBD2. Per germline, CDR1 MNHNS and CDR2 SASEGT. V trimming: 6 bases; J trimming: 2 bases; junction bases outside the gene matches: 4. This CDR3 region has 14 residues.

Many counts were recorded for this clonotype. This chain connects TRBV6-2 or TRBV6-3 to TRBJ1-1; possible D gene TRBD1, 5 bases. With 2 bases removed from V and 6 bases from J, the gap between germline ends came to 10 bases. The germline gives CDR1 MNHEY, CDR2 SVGEGT. The CDR3 length is 13 residues. DNA of the CDR3: TGTGCCAGCAGTTACGGCAGGGTATCTGAAGCTTTCTTT. Translating it yields CASSYGRVSEAFF.

The rearrangement uses TRBV4-3 and TRBJ2-1, with 12 nucleotides matching TRBD2. The germline V gene encodes CDR1 LGHNA and CDR2 YSLEER. V trimming: 7 bases; J trimming: 6 bases; junction bases outside the gene matches: 4. CDR3 length: 14 residues. The CDR3 DNA reads TGCGCCAGCACCCCACTAGCGGGGGGCAATGAGCAGTTCTTC. Its protein is CASTPLAGGNEQFF.

On this clonotype itself: A much larger clone lies one base from this, so it may be a read error. This chain joins TRBV4-2 and TRBJ1-6; maybe TRBD1 (5 bases). CDR3 length: 19 amino acids. Germline CDR1 LGHNA, CDR2 YNFKEQ. In nucleotides, the CDR3 is TGTGCCAGCAGCCAAGAAGTGGCCAGGGCCTTCGGGAGTAATTCACACCTCCACTTT. Translated, it gives CASSQEVARAFGSNSHLHF.

This clonotype showed up many times. The genes are TRBV4-1 and TRBJ2-1; no clear D. Trimming cost V 1 base and J 8 bases, with 15 bases left between them. This CDR3 region has 15 residues. CDR1 and CDR2 (germline): MGHRA, YSYEKL. Here the CDR3 reads CASSQGFNPVYEQFF. The CDR3 bases are TGCGCCAGCAGCCAAGGATTTAACCCCGTCTATGAGCAGTTCTTC.

This clonotype was picked up a small number of times. The chain recombines TRBV12-3 or TRBV12-4 with TRBJ1-2; tentatively, D is TRBD1 (5 bases). CDR3 length equals 15 residues. V lost 5 bases and J lost 5, with 18 bases in between. In nucleotides, the CDR3 is TGTGCCAGCAGTAACACCCCGACAGCGGGATATGGCTACACCTTC. Its translation: CASSNTPTAGYGYTF.

This clonotype was detected many times. This chain connects TRBV28 to TRBJ2-3; D possibly corresponds to TRBD1 (5 bases). Per germline, CDR1 MDHEN and CDR2 SYDVKM. The CDR3 totals 15 residues. V lost 5 bases, J lost 2 bases, and 14 bases lay in between. Written as DNA, the CDR3 is TGTGCCAGCAGTCCCCCCCCAGGGATCACAGATACGCAGTATTTT. This codes for CASSPPPGITDTQYF.

This chain connects TRBV4-3 to TRBJ2-7; 7 bases are a match to TRBD2. Trimming at V came to 0 bases and at J to 2 bases, leaving 7 bases not matched to a gene. The CDR3 spans 16 residues. CDR1 LGHNA and CDR2 YSLEER come from the germline V gene. The CDR3 nucleotides are TGCGCCAGCAGCCAAGATATCTCGGCGGGGGCCTACGAGCAGTACGTC. Translating gives CASSQDISAGAYEQYV.

A few counts support this clonotype. The chain recombines TRBV11-2 with TRBJ2-3; D gene unclear. CDR1 is SGHAT and CDR2 is FQNNGV in the germline V gene. This CDR3 is built from 15 residues. The V end was cut by 7 bases, the J end by 5 bases, with 19 bases between. The CDR3 DNA sequence: TGTGCCAGCACCCCCCCCGGGCTAGTGAGAGATACGCAGTATTTT. Residues: CASTPPGLVRDTQYF.

This clonotype came up a few times. This chain links TRBV13 with TRBJ2-1, with 10 nucleotides matching TRBD1. This CDR3 comprises 15 residues. The junction had 4 bases not matched to a gene; V was cut back by 5 bases and J by 3 bases. The V gene's germline CDR1 is PRHDT and CDR2 FYEKMQ (reference sequence). CDR3 bases: TGTGCCAGCAGCCCGGGACAGGGGATCTACAATGAGCAGTTCTTC. Translated, it gives CASSPGQGIYNEQFF.

This clonotype was found many times. The chain has TRBV4-2 and TRBJ2-5; D tentatively reads TRBD1 or TRBD2 (5 bases each). This CDR3 contains 15 residues. Germline V CDR1 and CDR2: LGHNA, YNFKEQ. Trimming removed 3 bases from V and 1 base from J, with 12 bases in between. This CDR3 reads CASSHRRDAQETQYF. CDR3 nucleotide sequence: TGTGCCAGCAGCCATCGCCGGGACGCCCAAGAGACCCAGTACTTC.

Here the CDR3 reads CASSTPGTRGEGSYNEQFF. CDR3 DNA sequence: TGTGCCAGCAGCACTCCCGGGACTAGAGGCGAGGGGTCCTACAATGAGCAGTTCTTC. The chain joins TRBV11-2 to TRBJ2-1; 8 nucleotides align to TRBD2. The ends lost 5 bases at V and 1 base at J; junction bases unmatched: 16. The CDR3 spans 19 residues. The germline CDR1 and CDR2 sequences are SGHAT and FQNNGV.

This clonotype was counted many times. V gene TRBV7-9 combines with J gene TRBJ2-7; either TRBD1 or TRBD2 may supply D (5 bases each). Germline-derived CDR1 and CDR2 are SEHNR and FQNEAQ (reference sequence). Trimming left V 5 bases short and J 0 bases short, with 8 bases between. The CDR3 contains 13 residues. CDR3 sequence (DNA): TGTGCCAGCAGCAGGGACGGCTCCTACGAGCAGTACGTC. As protein: CASSRDGSYEQYV.

There are many counts of this clonotype. V gene TRBV4-1 combines with J gene TRBJ2-5; maybe TRBD1 (5 bases). Germline V gene sequence: CDR1 MGHRA, CDR2 YSYEKL. The germline V and J ends were trimmed by 1 base and 1 base, with 13 bases remaining between them. The CDR3 is 16 residues long. In nucleotides, the CDR3 is TGCGCCAGCAGCCAAGGTGGGGCCGGTACCCAAGAGACCCAGTACTTC. Translation: CASSQGGAGTQETQYF.

This clonotype was observed at least ten times. The junction and the germline gene differ at one end; a read error may be behind it. CDR3 region: CASSVDLSLETQYF. CDR3 coding DNA: TGTGCCAGTAGTGTAGACCTCAGTCTGGAGACCCAGTACTTC. The chain links TRBV19 to TRBJ2-5; unclear D gene. CDR3 length equals 14 residues. Germline V gene lookup returns CDR1 LNHDA and CDR2 SQIVND (reference sequence).

This clonotype was seen a single time. This may arise from a read error, as a much more abundant clone is one base away. This chain connects TRBV5-1 to TRBJ2-7, with TRBD1 matching over 11 bases. Germline V CDR1 and CDR2: SGHRS, YFSETQ. The CDR3 consists of 14 residues. Trimming at V came to 7 bases and at J to 4 bases, leaving 7 bases not matched to a gene. The CDR3 DNA sequence: TGCGCCAGCGGCGCCGGGACAGGGGGATACGAGCAGTACTTC. Residues: CASGAGTGGYEQYF.

The V call is TRBV29-1, the J call TRBJ1-2; D unresolved. Per germline, CDR1 SQVTM and CDR2 ANQGSEA. The CDR3 consists of 14 residues. Trimming took off 0 bases at V and 2 bases at J, with 10 bases between the two ends. The DNA of the CDR3 is TGCAGCGTTGAAGAAGGCGGTGCCAACTATGGCTACACCTTC. Protein sequence: CSVEEGGANYGYTF. Based on the CDR3 plus reference TRBV29-1 and TRBJ1-2, the full variable domain is SAVISQKPSRDICQRGTSLTIQCQVDSQVTMMFWYRQQPGQSLTLIATANQGSEATYESGFVIDKFPISRPNLTFSTLTVSNMSPEDSSIYLCSVEEGGANYGYTFGSGTRLTVV.